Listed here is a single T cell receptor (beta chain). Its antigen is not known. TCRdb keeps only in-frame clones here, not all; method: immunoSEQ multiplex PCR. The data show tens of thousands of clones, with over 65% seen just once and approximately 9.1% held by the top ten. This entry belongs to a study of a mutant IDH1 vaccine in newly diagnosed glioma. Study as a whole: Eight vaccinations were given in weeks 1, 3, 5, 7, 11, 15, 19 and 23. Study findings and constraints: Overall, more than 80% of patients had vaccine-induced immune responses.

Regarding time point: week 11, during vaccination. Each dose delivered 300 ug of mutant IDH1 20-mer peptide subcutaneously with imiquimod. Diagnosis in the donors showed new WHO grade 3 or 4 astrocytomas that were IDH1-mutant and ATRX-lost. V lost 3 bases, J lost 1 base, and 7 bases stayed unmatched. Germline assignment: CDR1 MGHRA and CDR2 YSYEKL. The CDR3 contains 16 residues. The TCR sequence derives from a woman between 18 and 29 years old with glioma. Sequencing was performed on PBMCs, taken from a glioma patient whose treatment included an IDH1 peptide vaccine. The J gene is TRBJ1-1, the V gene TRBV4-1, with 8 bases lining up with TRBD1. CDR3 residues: CASSQGVGTGNTEAFF. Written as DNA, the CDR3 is TGCGCCAGCAGCCAGGGGGTAGGGACAGGGAACACTGAAGCTTTCTTT.